A selection of T cell receptor beta chains follows, all from one sample in a study of T cells in Graves' hyperthyroidism and ophthalmopathy. MiXCR, run by TCRdb on the multiplex PCR reads, gives a single entry per CDR3 protein. This sample has some 360,000 distinct CDR3 sequences, with around 13% found just once. Input material: blood. All receptors come from a woman in her fifties or sixties with Graves' hyperthyroidism. CDR3s include the opening cysteine and the closing phenylalanine or tryptophan. D genes are given only for firm matches. Size values are once, few and many counts, or a class for expanded clones, and some rows have none.

cdr3_aa cdr3_nt clone_size j_call v_call d_call
CASSSLGSSYNEQFF TGTGCCAGCAGTTCGTTGGGGAGCTCCTACAATGAGCAGTTCTTC many TRBJ2-1 TRBV6-2/TRBV6-3 -
CASSYPFGTAQETQYF TGTGCCAGCAGTTACCCTTTCGGGACGGCGCAAGAGACCCAGTACTTC many TRBJ2-5 TRBV28 -
CASSSPPPGGVAQYF TGTGCCAGCAGCTCCCCCCCGCCGGGAGGAGTGGCCCAGTACTTC many TRBJ2-5 TRBV11-2 TRBD2
CASRPVAGGTYEQYF TGTGCCAGCAGACCTGTAGCGGGAGGTACCTACGAGCAGTACTTC many TRBJ2-7 TRBV6-1 TRBD2
CASSPLGGNTIYF TGTGCCAGCAGCCCCCTCGGTGGAAACACCATATATTTT - TRBJ1-3 TRBV4-2 -
CASSQALAGVNGELFF TGTGCCAGCAGCCAAGCACTAGCGGGAGTTAACGGGGAGCTGTTTTTT - TRBJ2-2 TRBV3-1 TRBD2
CASSAQYPYEQFF TGTGCCAGCAGCGCACAGTACCCCTACGAGCAGTTCTTC - TRBJ2-1 TRBV9 -
CASSYMGTREQYF TGTGCCAGCAGTTACATGGGCACGAGGGAGCAGTACTTC many TRBJ2-7 TRBV6-6 -
CASSDQSGAGQNIQYF TGTGCCAGCAGTGACCAATCCGGGGCAGGCCAAAACATTCAGTACTTC - TRBJ2-4 TRBV6-2/TRBV6-3 -
CASSSPGTSGRAGTQYF TGTGCCAGCAGCTCTCCCGGGACTAGCGGGAGGGCCGGTACGCAGTATTTT - TRBJ2-3 TRBV7-2 TRBD2
CASSVDGSNTEAFF TGTGCCAGCAGCGTAGACGGCTCGAACACTGAAGCTTTCTTT many TRBJ1-1 TRBV9 -
CASSVYPDRMNTEAFF TGTGCCAGCAGTGTGTATCCGGACAGAATGAACACTGAAGCTTTCTTT many TRBJ1-1 TRBV2 -
CASSDLVGRTYEQYF TGTGCCAGCAGCGATCTCGTGGGACGGACCTACGAGCAGTACTTC many TRBJ2-7 TRBV7-9 -
CASSYPHFYRDRESSSGNTIYF TGTGCCAGCAGTTACCCTCACTTCTACCGGGACAGGGAATCAAGCTCTGGAAACACCATATATTTT many TRBJ1-3 TRBV6-5 TRBD1
CAWSSPTLAGGPRETQYF TGTGCCTGGAGTTCCCCGACTTTAGCGGGAGGGCCGCGAGAGACCCAGTACTTC few TRBJ2-5 TRBV30 TRBD2
CASSQAGTSGGRTDTQYF TGTGCCAGCAGCCAAGCCGGGACTAGCGGGGGTCGCACAGATACGCAGTATTTT many TRBJ2-3 TRBV3-1 TRBD2
CASSLEGRNSPLHF TGTGCCAGCAGTTTAGAAGGACGAAATTCACCCCTCCACTTT - TRBJ1-6 TRBV28 -
CASSSAGEGEVSEQYF TGTGCCAGCAGCTCCGCGGGGGAGGGGGAGGTCTCCGAGCAGTACTTC many TRBJ2-7 TRBV7-6 -
CATSDPGGTDTQYF TGTGCCACCAGTGACCCGGGAGGCACAGATACGCAGTATTTT - TRBJ2-3 TRBV24-1 -
CASSLRTGGNEQFF TGTGCCAGCAGCCTACGGACAGGGGGTAATGAGCAGTTCTTC many TRBJ2-1 TRBV5-5 TRBD1
CSVDGQRGTFF TGCAGCGTTGATGGACAGCGTGGGACTTTCTTT many TRBJ1-1 TRBV29-1 -
CPRQALSSYEQYF TGTCCCCGACAGGCCCTCAGCTCCTACGAGCAGTACTTC - TRBJ2-7 TRBV12-3/TRBV12-4 -
CASSETRTSGRGNEQFF TGTGCCAGCAGTGAGACCAGGACTAGCGGGAGGGGCAATGAGCAGTTCTTC once TRBJ2-1 TRBV2 TRBD2
CASSMDREDTQYF TGTGCCAGTAGTATGGACAGGGAAGATACGCAGTATTTT few TRBJ2-3 TRBV19 TRBD1
CASSYTGGVGNIQYF TGTGCCAGCAGTTATACAGGGGGAGTTGGAAACATTCAGTACTTC many TRBJ2-4 TRBV6-1 TRBD1
CSARDPRADPYNEQFF TGCAGTGCTAGAGATCCGCGGGCGGACCCCTACAATGAGCAGTTCTTC many TRBJ2-1 TRBV20-1 -
CASSFGDYGYTF TGTGCCAGCAGTTTTGGTGACTATGGCTACACCTTC many TRBJ1-2 TRBV12-3/TRBV12-4 -
CASSLPQLESNEQFF TGTGCCAGCAGCTTACCACAGCTAGAATCCAATGAGCAGTTCTTC many TRBJ2-1 TRBV11-1 -
CSARDGGKEEAFF TGCAGTGCTAGAGATGGCGGGAAGGAGGAAGCTTTCTTT few TRBJ1-1 TRBV20-1 -
CASSLSQTETQYF TGTGCCAGCAGCTTGTCTCAGACAGAGACCCAGTACTTC - TRBJ2-5 TRBV7-9 -
CASSYGQRAYNEQFF TGTGCCAGCAGCTACGGACAGAGGGCCTACAATGAGCAGTTCTTC - TRBJ2-1 TRBV7-9 -
CASSESGTGREETQYF TGCGCCAGCAGTGAGTCGGGGACGGGAAGAGAGGAGACCCAGTACTTC - TRBJ2-5 TRBV10-1 -
CASSWDPSGPDTQYF TGTGCCAGCAGCTGGGATCCTTCGGGGCCAGATACGCAGTATTTT few TRBJ2-3 TRBV5-6 -
CASNPHSTYEQYF TGTGCCAGCAACCCCCACAGCACCTACGAGCAGTACTTC - TRBJ2-7 TRBV6-2/TRBV6-3 -
CATSDPNRGTDTQYF TGTGCCACCAGTGATCCCAACCGGGGCACAGATACGCAGTATTTT - TRBJ2-3 TRBV24-1 -
CASTLEGGVSGELFF TGTGCCAGCACCCTTGAGGGAGGAGTTTCCGGGGAGCTGTTTTTT - TRBJ2-2 TRBV28 -
CASSLASGGTATYEQYF TGTGCCAGCAGCTTAGCATCAGGGGGCACCGCAACCTACGAGCAGTACTTC - TRBJ2-7 TRBV11-2 TRBD1
CAMRQGVNTEAFF TGTGCCATGAGACAGGGCGTGAACACTGAAGCTTTCTTT many TRBJ1-1 TRBV2 TRBD1
CASSLDSTSGNTIYF TGTGCCAGCAGTTTGGACAGTACCTCTGGAAACACCATATATTTT many TRBJ1-3 TRBV6-5 -
CSAGWDGLGETQYF TGCAGCGCCGGCTGGGACGGACTGGGGGAGACCCAGTACTTC - TRBJ2-5 TRBV29-1 -